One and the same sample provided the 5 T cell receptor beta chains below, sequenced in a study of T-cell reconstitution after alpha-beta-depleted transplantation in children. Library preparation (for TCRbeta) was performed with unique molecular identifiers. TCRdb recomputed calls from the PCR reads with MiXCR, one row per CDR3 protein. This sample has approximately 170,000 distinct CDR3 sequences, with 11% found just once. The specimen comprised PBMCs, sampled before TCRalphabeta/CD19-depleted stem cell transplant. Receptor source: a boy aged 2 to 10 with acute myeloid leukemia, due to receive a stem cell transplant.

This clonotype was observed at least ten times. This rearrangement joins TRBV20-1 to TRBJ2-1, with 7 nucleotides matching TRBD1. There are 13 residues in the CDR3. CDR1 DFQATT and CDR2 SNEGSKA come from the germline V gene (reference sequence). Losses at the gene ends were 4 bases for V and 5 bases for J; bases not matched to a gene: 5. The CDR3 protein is CSATWTGDNEQFF. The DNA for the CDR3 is TGCAGTGCTACCTGGACAGGAGACAATGAGCAGTTCTTC.

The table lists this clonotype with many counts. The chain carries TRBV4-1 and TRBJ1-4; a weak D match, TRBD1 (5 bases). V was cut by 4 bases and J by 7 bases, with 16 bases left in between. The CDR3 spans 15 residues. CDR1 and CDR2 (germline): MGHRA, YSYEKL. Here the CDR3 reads CASSRGQGVSEKLFF. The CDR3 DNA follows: TGCGCCAGCAGCCGCGGGCAGGGAGTAAGTGAAAAACTGTTTTTT.

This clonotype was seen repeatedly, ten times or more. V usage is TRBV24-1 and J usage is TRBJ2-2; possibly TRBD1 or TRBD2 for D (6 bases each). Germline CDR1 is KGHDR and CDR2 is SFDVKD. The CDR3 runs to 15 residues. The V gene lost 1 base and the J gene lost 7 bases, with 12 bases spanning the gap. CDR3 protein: CATSDFGGLGGELFF. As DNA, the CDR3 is TGTGCCACCAGTGATTTTGGGGGGCTCGGCGGGGAGCTGTTTTTT.

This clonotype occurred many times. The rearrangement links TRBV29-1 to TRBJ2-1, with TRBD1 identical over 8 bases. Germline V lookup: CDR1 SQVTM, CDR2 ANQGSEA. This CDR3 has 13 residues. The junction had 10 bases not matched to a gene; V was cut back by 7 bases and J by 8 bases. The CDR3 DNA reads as TGCAGCGCCGAGGCCGGACAGGGTGATGAGCAGTTCTTC. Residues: CSAEAGQGDEQFF.

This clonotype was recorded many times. The CDR3 reads CASSQGTGRGYTF. In nucleotides, the CDR3 is TGTGCCAGCAGCCAAGGGACGGGGAGGGGCTACACCTTC. The V and J genes are TRBV3-1 and TRBJ1-2; D call uncertain. V lost 1 base, J lost 8 bases, and 11 bases lay in between. CDR3 length equals 13 residues. The germline V gene has CDR1 LGHDT and CDR2 YNNKEL (reference sequence). Full variable domain (outside the CDR3, taken from reference TRBV3-1 and TRBJ1-2): DTAVSQTPKYLVTQMGNDKSIKCEQNLGHDTMYWYKQDSKKFLKIMFSYNNKELIINETVPNRFSPKSPDKAHLNLHINSLELGDSAVYFCASSQGTGRGYTFGSGTRLTVV.